This T cell receptor (beta chain) was identified in a study of technical replicates of blood from a handful of donors. Assay used: immunoSEQ multiplex PCR; TCRdb lists only in-frame clones, some missing. This sample has around 58,000 clones, with around nine tenths found just once. CDR1 and CDR2 (germline): SGHTA, FQGNSA. The CDR3 is 13 residues long. With V trimmed by 5 bases and J by 3 bases, 4 bases remained unmatched. The sample taken for sequencing was PBMCs. This TCR was recovered from a human donor in good health. Some clones in this sample may be carry-over from other donors' samples. The chain combines TRBV7-2 with TRBJ2-7; 7 nucleotides line up with TRBD2. CDR3 residues: CASSLTSNYEQYF. CDR3 coding DNA: TGTGCCAGCAGCCTGACTAGCAACTACGAGCAGTACTTC.